A single sample gave rise to the 10 T cell receptor beta chains below, sequenced in a study of blood T cell repertoires in COVID-19. Profiling relied on immunoSEQ multiplex PCR, and the TCRdb table lists in-frame clones only, not all of them. The table lists about 140,000 clones, approximately 84% of them singletons. The sample taken for sequencing was peripheral blood. The receptors were sampled from a woman in her sixties with acute or convalescent COVID-19.

The chain carries TRBV28 and TRBJ2-1; 13 bases agree with TRBD2. This CDR3 has 20 residues. The germline CDR1 and CDR2 sequences are MDHEN and SYDVKM. The J segment lost 0 bases and the V segment lost 3 bases, leaving 11 bases of the junction unmatched. The CDR3 region is CASSFEFGTSGAISYNEQFF. The CDR3 nucleotides read TGTGCCAGCAGTTTTGAATTCGGGACTAGCGGGGCTATCTCCTACAATGAGCAGTTCTTC.

This rearrangement joins TRBV25-1 to TRBJ2-5; 10 bases are shared with TRBD2. The CDR3 spans 16 residues. The V gene end was trimmed by 6 bases and the J gene end by 1 base; junction bases not matched to a gene: 8. CDR1 is MGHDK, CDR2 SYGVNS, per germline. CDR3 sequence: CASSFYSGRPQETQYF. The CDR3 region has the DNA TGTGCCAGCAGCTTCTATAGCGGGAGGCCCCAAGAGACCCAGTACTTC. Combining the CDR3 with reference TRBV25-1 and TRBJ2-5 gives the whole variable domain EADIYQTPRYLVIGTGKKITLECSQTMGHDKMYWYQQDPGMELHLIHYSYGVNSTEKGDLSSESTVSRIRTEHFPLTLESARPSHTSQYLCASSFYSGRPQETQYFGPGTRLLVL.

The chain links TRBV6-5 to TRBJ2-7, with TRBD2 matching over 8 bases. Unmatched junction bases numbered 8, after V lost 5 bases and J lost 5 bases. The CDR3 extends over 14 amino acids. Per the germline V gene, CDR1 is MNHEY and CDR2 is SVGAGI. The chain's CDR3 is CASSRPGLGDEQYF. The CDR3 nucleotides are TGTGCCAGCAGTCGACCGGGACTAGGGGACGAGCAGTACTTC.

Note on this clone: At one end, the junction sequence differs from germline, possibly due to a read error. This chain uses TRBV4-1 with TRBJ2-4; D perhaps matches TRBD1 (7 bases). CDR3 length: 14 amino acids. Germline V gene sequence: CDR1 MGHRA, CDR2 YSYEKL. CDR3 in DNA: TGCGCCAGCAGCCAAGTCGGGGGTTTGGGACAGCGAGGATTC. The encoded protein is CASSQVGGLGQRGF.

V usage is TRBV7-3 and J usage is TRBJ2-5; possibly TRBD1 for D (6 bases). Per the germline V gene, CDR1 is SGHTA and CDR2 is FQGTGA. V gave up 5 bases and J gave up 2 bases, with 9 bases separating them. The CDR3 extends over 13 amino acids. CDR3 residues: CASSPGTQETQYF. The DNA for the CDR3 is TGTGCCAGCAGCCCCGGGACACAAGAGACCCAGTACTTC.

This clone was counted a single time. The CDR3 bases are TGTGCCAGCAGCTTGTCGGGCGGAACCAGGGCTAACTATGGCTACACCTTC. Translation: CASSLSGGTRANYGYTF. The chain recombines TRBV5-5 with TRBJ1-2; possibly TRBD1 for D (5 bases). Germline CDR1 reads SGHKS; CDR2 reads YYEKEE (reference sequence). V lost 1 base and J 0 bases, leaving 16 bases between the germline ends. The CDR3 runs 17 residues.

The chain joins TRBV27 to TRBJ2-2, with D tentatively TRBD1 (5 bases). Trimming cost V 5 bases and J 0 bases, with 13 bases left between them. In germline, CDR1 is MNHEY, CDR2 SMNVEV (reference sequence). This CDR3 spans 16 amino acids. The CDR3 is CASSPRTYANTGELFF. The CDR3 nucleotides are TGTGCCAGCAGTCCAAGGACATACGCGAACACCGGGGAGCTGTTTTTT.

This chain joins TRBV5-1 and TRBJ1-1, with D maybe TRBD1 (5 bases). CDR1 and CDR2 from the germline V gene are SGHRS and YFSETQ. The CDR3 spans 15 residues. The V and J ends lost 3 bases and 1 base respectively, with 13 bases between them. The CDR3 nucleotides are TGCGCCAGCAGCTGGGCCGCGACAGCGAACACTGAAGCTTTCTTT. Protein sequence: CASSWAATANTEAFF.

The chain has TRBV5-1 and TRBJ2-7; 7 nucleotides align to TRBD2. This CDR3 has 20 residues. Trimming cost V 6 bases and J 0 bases; bases outside gene matches: 24. CDR1 and CDR2 (germline): SGHRS, YFSETQ. The chain's CDR3 is CASTSSSGKLGDVSSYEQYF. As DNA, the CDR3 is TGCGCCAGCACCTCCTCTAGCGGTAAGCTGGGGGACGTTAGCTCCTACGAGCAGTACTTC.

The chain uses TRBV7-2 and TRBJ2-2; 9 nucleotides match TRBD2. With V trimmed by 1 base and J by 6 bases, 6 bases remained unmatched. The CDR3 loop spans 16 amino acids. Germline CDR1 is SGHTA and CDR2 is FQGNSA. The CDR3 reads CASSLVGGRASGELFF. CDR3 coding DNA: TGTGCCAGCAGCTTAGTAGGCGGGAGGGCCTCCGGGGAGCTGTTTTTT.